These T cell receptor beta chains were read from a single sample in a study of cytomegalovirus exposure and HLA in healthy donors. Data came from immunoSEQ multiplex PCR; TCRdb stores just in-frame clones and leaves some out. The sample has around 160,000 clones, and its top ten clones hold under 2%. The specimen sequenced was PBMCs. These receptors were collected from a woman in her 50s in good health and CMV-seronegative. Both conserved end residues are part of each CDR3. Fields, in order: J gene, D gene, V gene, CDR3 protein, CDR3 DNA. The D gene is left open where the match is weak.

>TRBJ2-1|-|TRBV10-3
CAISDGNNEQFF
TGTGCCATCAGTGACGGGAACAATGAGCAGTTCTTC
>TRBJ2-7|TRBD2|TRBV4-3
CASSQGLAGSYEQYF
TGCGCCAGCAGCCAAGGACTAGCGGGGTCCTACGAGCAGTACTTC
>TRBJ1-5|TRBD1|TRBV2
CASRAGTGSRQPQHF
TGTGCCAGCAGGGCCGGGACAGGGAGTAGGCAGCCCCAGCATTTT
>TRBJ2-3|TRBD1|TRBV5-6
CASSPLDRATDTQYF
TGTGCCAGCAGCCCCCTGGACAGGGCGACAGATACGCAGTATTTT
>TRBJ1-1|TRBD1|TRBV6-6
CASSQGVF
TGTGCCAGCTCTCAGGGGGTCTTT
>TRBJ2-2|-|TRBV6-5
CASSYRSANTGELFF
TGTGCCAGCAGTTACAGGAGCGCGAACACCGGGGAGCTGTTTTTT
>TRBJ2-3|TRBD2|TRBV5-1
CASSFTSVTTDTQYF
TGCGCCAGCAGCTTCACTAGCGTAACCACAGATACGCAGTATTTT
>TRBJ2-7|TRBD2|TRBV29-1
CSVEPVAGEQYF
TGCAGCGTTGAACCCGTAGCGGGTGAGCAGTACTTC
>TRBJ2-2|-|TRBV9
CASSSRLGAGELFF
TGTGCCAGCAGCTCGCGCCTCGGGGCCGGGGAGCTGTTTTTT
>TRBJ1-5|TRBD1|TRBV28
CASRSGGTGQPQHF
TGTGCCAGCAGGTCAGGGGGAACAGGTCAGCCCCAGCATTTT
>TRBJ1-3|-|TRBV18
CASSPQGGDAGNTIYF
TGTGCCAGCTCACCACAGGGAGGGGACGCTGGAAACACCATATATTTT
>TRBJ1-3|TRBD1|TRBV5-4
CASSVQQGGRSGNTIYF
TGTGCCAGCAGCGTACAGCAGGGGGGACGGTCTGGAAACACCATATATTTT
>TRBJ1-5|TRBD1|TRBV23-1
CASSQPRQGLGNQPQHF
TGCGCCAGCAGTCAACCTCGACAGGGCCTGGGCAATCAGCCCCAGCATTTT
>TRBJ2-2|-|TRBV7-9
CASSEGTGELFF
TGTGCCAGCAGTGAGGGAACCGGGGAGCTGTTTTTT
>TRBJ2-7|-|TRBV30
CAWMAGRVPTYEQYF
TGTGCCTGGATGGCGGGGCGGGTACCTACCTACGAGCAGTACTTC
>TRBJ2-7|-|TRBV7-9
CASSLPRDMAEQYF
TGTGCCAGCAGCCTTCCTAGGGACATGGCCGAGCAGTACTTC
>TRBJ2-3|TRBD2|TRBV13
CASSTGTSGGGWQRTDTQYF
TGTGCCAGCAGCACTGGGACTAGCGGGGGGGGTTGGCAACGCACAGATACGCAGTATTTT
>TRBJ1-5|TRBD1|TRBV2
CASSGQTGSNQPQHF
TGTGCCAGCAGTGGGCAGACAGGGAGCAATCAGCCCCAGCATTTT
>TRBJ2-5|TRBD2|TRBV5-1
CASSLAGSGSNGETQYF
TGCGCCAGCAGCTTGGCGGGTAGCGGGAGTAATGGAGAGACCCAGTACTTC
>TRBJ2-2|TRBD2|TRBV30
CAWEAGGRTGELFF
TGTGCCTGGGAAGCGGGAGGGCGCACCGGGGAGCTGTTTTTT
>TRBJ1-6|-|TRBV19
CASSTGSRSYNSPLHF
TGTGCCAGTAGTACAGGTTCTCGCTCCTATAATTCACCCCTCCACTTT
>TRBJ2-7|TRBD1|TRBV28
CASSLGGQASYEQYF
TGTGCCAGCAGTTTAGGGGGACAGGCCTCCTACGAGCAGTACTTC
>TRBJ2-1|TRBD2|TRBV7-7
CASSPSAGVQGSEQFF
TGTGCTAGCAGCCCTTCAGCGGGGGTACAAGGGAGTGAGCAGTTCTTC
>TRBJ1-5|TRBD1|TRBV19
CASNPSRGEGNQPQHF
TGTGCCAGTAACCCTTCCAGGGGGGAGGGCAATCAGCCCCAGCATTTT
>TRBJ2-5|TRBD2|TRBV29-1
CSVDVAGGPETQYF
TGCAGCGTTGATGTAGCGGGAGGGCCGGAGACCCAGTACTTC
>TRBJ1-2|TRBD1|TRBV2
CASTPGGGYGYTF
TGTGCCAGCACCCCAGGGGGAGGCTATGGCTACACCTTC
>TRBJ1-2|TRBD1|TRBV6-6
CASSRGQGARYTF
TGTGCCAGCAGTCGGGGACAGGGGGCTCGCTACACCTTC
>TRBJ2-7|TRBD1|TRBV5-1
CASTAIPGQGREQYF
TGCGCCAGCACCGCCATCCCAGGACAGGGTCGCGAGCAGTACTTC
>TRBJ2-2|-|TRBV4-1
CASRLSRNGAGELFF
TGCGCCAGCAGGTTATCTAGGAACGGCGCCGGGGAGCTGTTTTTT
>TRBJ1-1|-|TRBV28
CASSIQGPAEAFF
TGTGCCAGCAGTATTCAGGGTCCCGCTGAAGCTTTCTTT
>TRBJ1-5|-|TRBV5-8
CASSLGLGGANQPQHF
TGTGCCAGCAGCTTGGGATTAGGCGGGGCGAATCAGCCCCAGCATTTT
>TRBJ2-7|-|TRBV14
CASSQGRGLDEQYF
TGTGCCAGCAGCCAAGGGAGGGGGCTAGACGAGCAGTACTTC
>TRBJ1-1|-|TRBV7-8
CASSDPQTEAFF
TGTGCCAGCAGCGATCCCCAGACAGAAGCTTTCTTT
>TRBJ2-3|-|TRBV5-1
CASSLDGTSTDTQYF
TGCGCCAGCAGCTTAGACGGGACTAGCACAGATACGCAGTATTTT
>TRBJ2-1|-|TRBV5-1
CASSSQAGRFF
TGCGCCAGCAGTTCCCAGGCGGGGCGGTTCTTC
>TRBJ2-7|TRBD2|TRBV7-9
CASSLGWGGSYEQYF
TGTGCCAGCAGCCTCGGGTGGGGGGGCTCCTACGAGCAGTACTTC
>TRBJ2-7|TRBD1|TRBV6-1
CASSIDRGDEQYF
TGTGCCAGCAGTATAGACAGGGGGGACGAGCAGTACTTC
>TRBJ1-4|TRBD1|TRBV19
CASSIARGREKLFF
TGTGCCAGTAGTATAGCAAGGGGGCGTGAAAAACTGTTTTTT
>TRBJ1-5|-|TRBV6-6
CASSSGDQPQHF
TGTGCCAGCAGTTCGGGGGATCAGCCCCAGCATTTT
>TRBJ2-3|-|TRBV27
CASSTQAGDTQYF
TGTGCCAGCAGTACCCAAGCGGGAGATACGCAGTATTTT
>TRBJ2-1|-|TRBV7-6
CASSAGLGQFF
TGTGCCAGCAGCGCGGGTCTGGGGCAGTTCTTC
>TRBJ2-1|TRBD2|TRBV14
CASSQESREGGNEQFF
TGTGCCAGCAGCCAAGAGTCGAGGGAGGGAGGGAATGAGCAGTTCTTC
>TRBJ2-1|-|TRBV9
CASSVSGYNEQFF
TGTGCCAGCAGCGTATCCGGGTACAATGAGCAGTTCTTC
>TRBJ1-4|-|TRBV9
CASSVHGATNEKLFF
TGTGCCAGCAGCGTCCACGGTGCAACTAATGAAAAACTGTTTTTT
>TRBJ1-5|TRBD1|TRBV30
CAWARGQGARGGQPQHF
TGTGCCTGGGCAAGGGGGCAGGGGGCGCGGGGTGGTCAGCCCCAGCATTTT
>TRBJ2-1|TRBD1|TRBV6-1
CASSEFRDRDDNEQFF
TGTGCCAGCAGTGAATTCCGGGACAGGGATGATAATGAGCAGTTCTTC
>TRBJ2-7|TRBD2|TRBV14
CASSPSRGGARQYF
TGTGCCAGCAGCCCAAGTCGCGGGGGGGCACGGCAGTACTTC
>TRBJ1-1|TRBD1|TRBV2
CASADLWTGSVAEAFF
TGTGCCAGCGCTGATCTTTGGACAGGGTCGGTCGCTGAAGCTTTCTTT
>TRBJ2-5|TRBD2|TRBV7-2
CASSLGTSGNGGTQYF
TGTGCCAGCAGCTTGGGGACTAGCGGTAACGGGGGGACCCAGTACTTC
>TRBJ2-2|TRBD2|TRBV4-2
CASSSPNRGGAIGELFF
TGTGCCAGCAGCTCGCCAAATCGGGGGGGCGCGATCGGGGAGCTGTTTTTT
>TRBJ1-6|TRBD1|TRBV2
CAGTGFGSNSPLHF
TGTGCCGGGACAGGGTTTGGATCTAATTCACCCCTCCACTTT
>TRBJ1-6|TRBD1|TRBV9
CASNVDGRGPNSPLHF
TGTGCCAGCAACGTAGATGGCAGGGGGCCCAATTCACCCCTCCACTTT
>TRBJ2-6|TRBD2|TRBV13
CASSSTRGGSGANVLTF
TGTGCCAGCAGCTCGACCCGGGGGGGATCTGGGGCCAACGTCCTGACTTTC
>TRBJ2-3|-|TRBV4-1
CASSLVTDTQYF
TGCGCCAGCAGCCTAGTCACAGATACGCAGTATTTT